What follows describes a single T cell receptor (beta chain). Its antigen has not been determined. No much larger clone is present one base from it, and per-base qualities are unavailable. V and J lose 4 bases and 3 bases, and a span of 13 bases separates them. The cysteine opens and the phenylalanine closes a CDR3 of 14 amino acids. Only the CDR3 DNA stays, 42 bases, in frame from base 1. CDR1 and CDR2 (SEHNR, FQNEAQ) derive from the germline V gene (reference sequence). The data were obtained in a study of T-cell reconstitution after alpha-beta-depleted transplantation in children (dated by TCRdb to about 2016). For context, the study as a whole: The study quantitatively tracked T-cell immune reconstitution after TCRalphabeta/CD19-depleted allogeneic hematopoietic cell transplantation in children using TCR repertoire profiling.

The library was prepared using PCR. The listed sequencing device is Illumina HiSeq 2500. Molecular barcoding was employed in the preparation of TCR libraries, with unique molecular identifiers being used to normalize TCRbeta repertoire quantification. TCRdb's own reprocessing of the public reads used fastp at Q25 and MiXCR and kept productive beta chains. Under each unique CDR3 protein, matching rows form one entry showing the most common genes and DNA. This sample lists hundreds of thousands of distinct CDR3 sequences; 10% to 15% were detected once. Approximately 2% of the sample belongs to the ten largest clones. The treatment or condition label on this specimen signifies: allogeneic hematopoietic cell transplantation with graft depleted of TCRalphabeta T cells and CD19 B cells. Transplant recipients were children who received TCRalphabeta/CD19-depleted allogeneic hematopoietic cell grafts. Results the study describes overall, beyond this receptor: The apparently early recovery of alphabetaT-cell counts about two months after transplant reportedly depended on only several hundred rapidly expanded clones that came from non-depleted graft cells. Over subsequent months, a decline in hyperexpanded clone frequencies was noted, and after one year, T-cell counts and TCRbeta diversity were mostly ascribed to newly produced T cells. In some patients, the high TCRbeta diversity seen at day 60 was put down to recipient T cells and intrathymic progenitors that had survived conditioning.

Sequencing used PBMCs, mostly from graft donor cells, obtained 360 days after TCRalphabeta/CD19-depleted stem cell transplant. This TCR came from a male patient between 5 and 17 years old who had a stem cell transplant for acute myeloid leukemia, so the T cells may come from the graft donor. Rearrangement joined TRBV7-9 to TRBJ2-7, and possibly TRBD1, on 6 matching bases. The sequenced DNA: TGTGCCAGCAGCTCCCCCGGGACATTCTACGAGCAGTACTTC. Translation gives CASSSPGTFYEQYF.